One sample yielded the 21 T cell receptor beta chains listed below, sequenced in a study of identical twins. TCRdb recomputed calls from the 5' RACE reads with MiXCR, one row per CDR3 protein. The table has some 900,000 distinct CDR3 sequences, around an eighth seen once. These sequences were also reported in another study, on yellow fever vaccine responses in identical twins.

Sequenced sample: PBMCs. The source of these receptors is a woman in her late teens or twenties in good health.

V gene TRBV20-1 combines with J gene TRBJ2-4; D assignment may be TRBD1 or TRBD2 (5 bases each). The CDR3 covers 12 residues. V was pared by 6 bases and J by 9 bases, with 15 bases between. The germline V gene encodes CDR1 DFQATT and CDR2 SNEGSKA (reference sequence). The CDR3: CSARDPNTIQYF. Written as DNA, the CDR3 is TGCAGTGCGAGGGACCCTAACACCATTCAGTACTTC.

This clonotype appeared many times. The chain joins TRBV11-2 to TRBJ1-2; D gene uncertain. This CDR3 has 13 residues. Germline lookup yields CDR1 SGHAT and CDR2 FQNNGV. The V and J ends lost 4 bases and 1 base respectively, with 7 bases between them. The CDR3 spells CASSSTVNYGYTF. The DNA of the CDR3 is TGTGCCAGCAGCTCCACAGTTAACTATGGCTACACCTTC.

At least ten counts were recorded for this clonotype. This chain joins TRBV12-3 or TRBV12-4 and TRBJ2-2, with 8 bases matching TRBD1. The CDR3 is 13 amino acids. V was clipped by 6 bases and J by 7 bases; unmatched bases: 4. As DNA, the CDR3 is TGTGCCAGCAGCCCACAGGGGGGCGGGGAGCTGTTTTTT. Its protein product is CASSPQGGGELFF.

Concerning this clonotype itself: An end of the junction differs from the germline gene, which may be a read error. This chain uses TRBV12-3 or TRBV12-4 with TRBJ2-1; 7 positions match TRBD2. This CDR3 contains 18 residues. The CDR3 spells CVSSLGGRGGPVLNEQFF. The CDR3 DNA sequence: TGTGTCAGCAGTTTGGGTGGGAGGGGCGGACCAGTACTCAATGAGCAGTTCTTC.

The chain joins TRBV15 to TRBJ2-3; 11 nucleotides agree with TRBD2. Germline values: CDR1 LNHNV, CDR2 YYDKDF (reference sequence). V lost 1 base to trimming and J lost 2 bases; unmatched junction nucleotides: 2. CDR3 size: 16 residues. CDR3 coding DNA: TGTGCCACCAGCAGAGGACTAGCGGGAACCACAGATACGCAGTATTTT. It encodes CATSRGLAGTTDTQYF.

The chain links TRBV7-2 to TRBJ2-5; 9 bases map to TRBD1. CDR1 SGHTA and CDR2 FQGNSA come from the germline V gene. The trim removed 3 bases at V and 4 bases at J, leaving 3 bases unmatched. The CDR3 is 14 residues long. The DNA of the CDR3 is TGTGCCAGCAGCTTGGACAGGGGCGCAGAGACCCAGTACTTC. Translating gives CASSLDRGAETQYF.

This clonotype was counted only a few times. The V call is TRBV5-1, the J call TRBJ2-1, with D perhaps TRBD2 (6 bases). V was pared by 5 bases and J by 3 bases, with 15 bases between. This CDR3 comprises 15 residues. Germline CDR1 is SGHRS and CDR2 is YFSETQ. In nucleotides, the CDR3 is TGCGCCAGCAGATCGGGACTTTCAGTCTACAATGAGCAGTTCTTC. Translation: CASRSGLSVYNEQFF.

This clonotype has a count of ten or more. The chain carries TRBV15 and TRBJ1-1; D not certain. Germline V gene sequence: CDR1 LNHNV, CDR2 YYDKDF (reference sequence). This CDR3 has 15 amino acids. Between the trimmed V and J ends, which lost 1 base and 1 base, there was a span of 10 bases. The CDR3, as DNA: TGTGCCACCAGCAGAGGGTGGAGGGAGAACACTGAAGCTTTCTTT. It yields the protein CATSRGWRENTEAFF.

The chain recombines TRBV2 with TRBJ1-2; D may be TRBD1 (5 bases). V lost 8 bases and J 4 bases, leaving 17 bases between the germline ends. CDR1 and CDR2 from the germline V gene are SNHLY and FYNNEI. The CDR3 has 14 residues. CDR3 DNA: TGTGCCAGCGGTCAGGGCGGTTCCAGCTATGGCTACACCTTC. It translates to CASGQGGSSYGYTF.

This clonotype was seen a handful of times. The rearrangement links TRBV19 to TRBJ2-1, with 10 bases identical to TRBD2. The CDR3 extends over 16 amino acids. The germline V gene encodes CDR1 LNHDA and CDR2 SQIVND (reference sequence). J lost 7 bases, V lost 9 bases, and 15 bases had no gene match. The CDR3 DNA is TGTGCCAGACCTGAAGAATTAGAGCGGGAGGGGAATGAGCAGTTCTTC. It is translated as CARPEELEREGNEQFF.

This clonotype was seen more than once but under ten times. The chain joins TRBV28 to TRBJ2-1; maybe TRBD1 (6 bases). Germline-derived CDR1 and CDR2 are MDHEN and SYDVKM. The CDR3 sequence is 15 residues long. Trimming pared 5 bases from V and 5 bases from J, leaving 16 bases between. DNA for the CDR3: TGTGCCAGCAGTCCTACCGGGACACCCAACAATGAGCAGTTCTTC. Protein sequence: CASSPTGTPNNEQFF. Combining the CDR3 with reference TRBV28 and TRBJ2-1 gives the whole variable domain DVKVTQSSRYLVKRTGEKVFLECVQDMDHENMFWYRQDPGLGLRLIYFSYDVKMKEKGDIPEGYSVSREKKERFSLILESASTNQTSMYLCASSPTGTPNNEQFFGPGTRLTVL.

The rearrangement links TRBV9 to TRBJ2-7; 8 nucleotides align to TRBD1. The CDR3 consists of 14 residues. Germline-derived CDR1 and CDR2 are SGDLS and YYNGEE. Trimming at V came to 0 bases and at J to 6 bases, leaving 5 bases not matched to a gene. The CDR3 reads CASSVAAGGGEQYF. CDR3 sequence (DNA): TGTGCCAGCAGCGTAGCGGCAGGGGGCGGCGAGCAGTACTTC.

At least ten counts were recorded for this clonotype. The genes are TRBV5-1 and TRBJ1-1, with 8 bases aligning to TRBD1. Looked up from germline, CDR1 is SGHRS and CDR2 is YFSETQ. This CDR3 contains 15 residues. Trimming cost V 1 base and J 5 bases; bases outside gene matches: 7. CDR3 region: CASSLTDRGKTEAFF. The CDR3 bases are TGCGCCAGCAGCTTGACCGACAGGGGAAAAACTGAAGCTTTCTTT.

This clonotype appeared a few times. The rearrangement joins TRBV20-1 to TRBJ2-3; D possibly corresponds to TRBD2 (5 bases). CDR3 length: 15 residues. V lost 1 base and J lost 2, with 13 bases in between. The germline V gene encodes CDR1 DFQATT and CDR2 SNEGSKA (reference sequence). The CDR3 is CSARGVAISTDTQYF. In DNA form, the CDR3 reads TGCAGTGCTAGAGGAGTAGCGATTTCCACAGATACGCAGTATTTT.

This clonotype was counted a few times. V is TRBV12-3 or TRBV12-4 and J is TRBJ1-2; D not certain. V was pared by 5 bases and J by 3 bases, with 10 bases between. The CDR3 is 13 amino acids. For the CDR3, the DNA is TGTGCCAGCAGTGCACCTACTTACTATGGCTACACCTTC. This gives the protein CASSAPTYYGYTF.

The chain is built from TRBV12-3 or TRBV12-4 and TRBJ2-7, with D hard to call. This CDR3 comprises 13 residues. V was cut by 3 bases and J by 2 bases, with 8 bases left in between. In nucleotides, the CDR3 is TGTGCCAGCAGTTTGGTTTCACCCTACGAGCAGTACTTC. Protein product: CASSLVSPYEQYF.

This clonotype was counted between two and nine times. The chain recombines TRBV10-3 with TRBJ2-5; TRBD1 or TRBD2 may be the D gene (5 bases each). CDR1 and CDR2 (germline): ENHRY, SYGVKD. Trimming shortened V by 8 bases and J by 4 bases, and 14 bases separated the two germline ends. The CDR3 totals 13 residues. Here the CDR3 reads CAIPRGPRETQYF. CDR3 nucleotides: TGTGCCATCCCCCGGGGACCGCGAGAGACCCAGTACTTC.

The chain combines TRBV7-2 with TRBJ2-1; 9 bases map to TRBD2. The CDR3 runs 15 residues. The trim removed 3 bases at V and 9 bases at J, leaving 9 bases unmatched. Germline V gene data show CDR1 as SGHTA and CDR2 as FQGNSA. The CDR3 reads CASSFGTSSLSEQFF. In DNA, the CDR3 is TGTGCCAGCAGCTTTGGGACTAGCAGCCTCTCTGAGCAGTTCTTC.

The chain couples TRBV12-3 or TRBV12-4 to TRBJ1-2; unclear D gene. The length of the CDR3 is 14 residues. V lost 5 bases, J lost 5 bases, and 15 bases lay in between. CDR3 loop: CASSRRKTTYGYTF. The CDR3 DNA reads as TGTGCCAGCAGTCGCAGAAAAACCACATATGGCTACACCTTC.

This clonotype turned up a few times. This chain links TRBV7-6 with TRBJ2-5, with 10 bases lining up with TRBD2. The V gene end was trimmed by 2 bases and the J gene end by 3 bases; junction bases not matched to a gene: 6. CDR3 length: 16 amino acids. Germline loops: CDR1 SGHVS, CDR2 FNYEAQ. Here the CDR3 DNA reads TGTGCCAGCAGCTTACAGCGGGGGGGCTTGAAAGAGACCCAGTACTTC. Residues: CASSLQRGGLKETQYF. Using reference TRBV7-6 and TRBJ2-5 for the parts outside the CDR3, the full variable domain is GAGVSQSPRYKVTKRGQDVALRCDPISGHVSLYWYRQALGQGPEFLTYFNYEAQQDKSGLPNDRFSAERPEGSISTLTIQRTEQRDSAMYRCASSLQRGGLKETQYFGPGTRLLVL.

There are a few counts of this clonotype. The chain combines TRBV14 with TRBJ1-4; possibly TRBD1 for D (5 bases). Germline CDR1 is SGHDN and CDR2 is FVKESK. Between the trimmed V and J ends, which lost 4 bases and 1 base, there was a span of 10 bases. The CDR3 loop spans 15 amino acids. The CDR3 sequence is CASSPWGGTNEKLFF. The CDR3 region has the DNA TGTGCCAGCAGCCCTTGGGGGGGAACTAATGAAAAACTGTTTTTT. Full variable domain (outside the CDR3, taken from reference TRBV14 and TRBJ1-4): EAGVTQFPSHSVIEKGQTVTLRCDPISGHDNLYWYRRVMGKEIKFLLHFVKESKQDESGMPNNRFLAERTGGTYSTLKVQPAELEDSGVYFCASSPWGGTNEKLFFGSGTQLSVL.